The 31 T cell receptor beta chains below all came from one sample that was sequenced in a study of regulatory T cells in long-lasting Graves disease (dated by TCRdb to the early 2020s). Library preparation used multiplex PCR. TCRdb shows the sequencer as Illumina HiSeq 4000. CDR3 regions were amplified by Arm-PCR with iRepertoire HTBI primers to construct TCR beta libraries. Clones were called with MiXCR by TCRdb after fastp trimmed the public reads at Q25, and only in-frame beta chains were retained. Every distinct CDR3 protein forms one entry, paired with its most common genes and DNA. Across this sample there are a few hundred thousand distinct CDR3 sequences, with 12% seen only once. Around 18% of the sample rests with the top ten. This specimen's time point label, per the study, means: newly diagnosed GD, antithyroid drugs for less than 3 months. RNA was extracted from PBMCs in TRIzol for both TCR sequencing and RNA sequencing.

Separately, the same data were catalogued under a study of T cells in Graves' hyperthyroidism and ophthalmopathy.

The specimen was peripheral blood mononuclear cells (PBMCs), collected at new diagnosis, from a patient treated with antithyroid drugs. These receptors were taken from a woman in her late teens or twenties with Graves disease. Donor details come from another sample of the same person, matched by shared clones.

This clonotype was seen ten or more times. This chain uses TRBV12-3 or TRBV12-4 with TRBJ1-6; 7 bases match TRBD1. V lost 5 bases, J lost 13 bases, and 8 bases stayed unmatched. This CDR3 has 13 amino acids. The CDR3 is CASSINRGAPLHF. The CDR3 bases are TGTGCCAGCAGTATAAACAGGGGTGCCCCCCTCCACTTT.

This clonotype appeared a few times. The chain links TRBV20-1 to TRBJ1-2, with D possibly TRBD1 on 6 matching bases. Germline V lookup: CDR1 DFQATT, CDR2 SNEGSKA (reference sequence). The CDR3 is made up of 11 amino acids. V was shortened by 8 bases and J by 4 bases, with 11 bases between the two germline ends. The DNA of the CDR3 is TGCAGTACAGGGACTGGCTATGGCTACACCTTC. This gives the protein CSTGTGYGYTF.

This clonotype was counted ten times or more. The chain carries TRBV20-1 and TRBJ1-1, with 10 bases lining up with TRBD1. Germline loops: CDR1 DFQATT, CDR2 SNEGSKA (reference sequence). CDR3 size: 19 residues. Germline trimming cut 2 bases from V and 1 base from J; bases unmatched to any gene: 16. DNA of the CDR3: TGCAGTGCTAGATCTCCGGGACAGGGGCGAGTCGACTGGAACACTGAAGCTTTCTTT. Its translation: CSARSPGQGRVDWNTEAFF.

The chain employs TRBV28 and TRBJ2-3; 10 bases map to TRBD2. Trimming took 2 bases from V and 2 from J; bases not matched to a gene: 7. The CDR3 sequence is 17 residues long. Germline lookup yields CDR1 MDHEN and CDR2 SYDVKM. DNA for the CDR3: TGTGCCAGCAGTTTAATCCGGCTAGCGGGGGCCACAGATACGCAGTATTTT. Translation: CASSLIRLAGATDTQYF.

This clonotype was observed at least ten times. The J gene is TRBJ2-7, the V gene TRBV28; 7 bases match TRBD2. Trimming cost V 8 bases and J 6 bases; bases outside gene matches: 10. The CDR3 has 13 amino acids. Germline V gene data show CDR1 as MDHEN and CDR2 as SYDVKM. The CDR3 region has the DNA TGTGCCAGCGAGGGTGACCGCGGGGGCGAGCAGTACTTC. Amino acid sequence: CASEGDRGGEQYF.

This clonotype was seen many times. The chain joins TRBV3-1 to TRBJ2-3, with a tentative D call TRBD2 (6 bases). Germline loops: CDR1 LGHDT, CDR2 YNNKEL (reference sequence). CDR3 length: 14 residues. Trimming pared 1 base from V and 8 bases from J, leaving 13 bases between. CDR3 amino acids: CASSQVAEVVTQYF. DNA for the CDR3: TGTGCCAGCAGCCAAGTAGCGGAGGTGGTTACGCAGTATTTT.

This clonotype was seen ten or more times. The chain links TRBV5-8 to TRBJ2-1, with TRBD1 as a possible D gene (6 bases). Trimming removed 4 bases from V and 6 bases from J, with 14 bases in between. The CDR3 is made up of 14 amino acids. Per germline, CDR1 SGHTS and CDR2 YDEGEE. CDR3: CASSPLDRTNEQFF. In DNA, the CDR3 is TGTGCCAGCAGCCCCCTGGACAGAACCAATGAGCAGTTCTTC.

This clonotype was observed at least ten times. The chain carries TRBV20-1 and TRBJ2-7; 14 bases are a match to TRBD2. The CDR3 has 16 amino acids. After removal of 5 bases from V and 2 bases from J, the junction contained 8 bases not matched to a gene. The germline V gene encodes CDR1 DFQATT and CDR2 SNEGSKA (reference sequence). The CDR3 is CSAQGTSGSGPYEQYF. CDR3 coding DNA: TGCAGTGCTCAGGGGACTAGCGGGAGTGGACCCTACGAGCAGTACTTC.

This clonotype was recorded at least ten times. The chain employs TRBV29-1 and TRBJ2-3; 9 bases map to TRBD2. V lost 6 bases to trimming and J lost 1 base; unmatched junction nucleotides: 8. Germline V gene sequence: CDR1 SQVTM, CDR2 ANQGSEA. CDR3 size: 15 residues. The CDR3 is CSVKHPSGGTDTQYF. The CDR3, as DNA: TGCAGCGTCAAACATCCTAGCGGGGGCACAGATACGCAGTATTTT.

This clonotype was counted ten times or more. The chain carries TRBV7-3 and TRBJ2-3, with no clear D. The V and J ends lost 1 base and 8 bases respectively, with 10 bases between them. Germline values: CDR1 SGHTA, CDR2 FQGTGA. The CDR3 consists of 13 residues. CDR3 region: CASSLKGTGTQYF. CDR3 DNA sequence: TGTGCCAGCAGCTTAAAAGGCACGGGTACGCAGTATTTT.

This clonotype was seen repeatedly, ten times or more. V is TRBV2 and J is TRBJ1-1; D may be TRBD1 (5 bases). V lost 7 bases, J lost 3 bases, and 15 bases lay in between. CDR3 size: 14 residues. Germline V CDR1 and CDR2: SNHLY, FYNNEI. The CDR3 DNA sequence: TGTGCCAGCAAGGGGACTCTCGGTCACACTGAAGCTTTCTTT. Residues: CASKGTLGHTEAFF. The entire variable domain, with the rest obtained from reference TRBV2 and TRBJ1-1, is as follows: EPEVTQTPSHQVTQMGQEVILRCVPISNHLYFYWYRQILGQKVEFLVSFYNNEISEKSEIFDDQFSVERPDGSNFTLKIRSTKLEDSAMYFCASKGTLGHTEAFFGQGTRLTVV.

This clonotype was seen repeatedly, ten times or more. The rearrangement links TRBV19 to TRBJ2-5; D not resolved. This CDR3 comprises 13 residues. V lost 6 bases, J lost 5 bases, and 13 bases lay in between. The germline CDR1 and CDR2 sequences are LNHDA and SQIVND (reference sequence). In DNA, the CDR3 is TGTGCCAGTAGGACGACAATGGGGGAGACCCAGTACTTC. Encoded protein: CASRTTMGETQYF.

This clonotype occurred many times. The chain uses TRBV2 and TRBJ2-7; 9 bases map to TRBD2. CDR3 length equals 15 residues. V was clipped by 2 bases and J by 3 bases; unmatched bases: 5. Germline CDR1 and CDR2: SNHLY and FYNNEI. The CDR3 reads CASSEIGGRGYEQYF. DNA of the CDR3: TGTGCCAGCAGTGAAATTGGCGGGAGGGGCTACGAGCAGTACTTC.

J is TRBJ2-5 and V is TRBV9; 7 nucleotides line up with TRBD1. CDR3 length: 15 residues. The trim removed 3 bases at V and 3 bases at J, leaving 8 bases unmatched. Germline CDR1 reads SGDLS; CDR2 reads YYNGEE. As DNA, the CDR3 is TGTGCCAGCAGCGAGGGGACAGTTACCAAAGAGACCCAGTACTTC. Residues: CASSEGTVTKETQYF.

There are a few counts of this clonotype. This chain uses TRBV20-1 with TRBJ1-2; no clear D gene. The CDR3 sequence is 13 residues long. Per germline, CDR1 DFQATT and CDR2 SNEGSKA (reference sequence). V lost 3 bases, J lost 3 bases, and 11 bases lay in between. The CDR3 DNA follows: TGCAGTGCTAGCCCAGGCTATGACTATGGCTACACCTTC. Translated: CSASPGYDYGYTF.

The CDR3 DNA sequence: TGTGCCAGCAGTAGGACAGCTACTGGAAACACCATATATTTT. This sequence encodes CASSRTATGNTIYF. The rearrangement links TRBV6-1 to TRBJ1-3, with D possibly being TRBD1 (6 bases). CDR3 length equals 14 residues. Trimming took off 5 bases at V and 2 bases at J, with 10 bases between the two ends. The V gene's germline CDR1 is MNHNS and CDR2 SASEGT.

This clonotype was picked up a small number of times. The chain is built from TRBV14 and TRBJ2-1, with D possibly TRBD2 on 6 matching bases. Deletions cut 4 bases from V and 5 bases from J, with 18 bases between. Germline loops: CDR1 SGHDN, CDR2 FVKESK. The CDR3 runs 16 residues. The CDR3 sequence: CASSRIGAGGNNEQFF. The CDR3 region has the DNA TGTGCCAGCAGCCGAATAGGGGCCGGGGGAAACAATGAGCAGTTCTTC.

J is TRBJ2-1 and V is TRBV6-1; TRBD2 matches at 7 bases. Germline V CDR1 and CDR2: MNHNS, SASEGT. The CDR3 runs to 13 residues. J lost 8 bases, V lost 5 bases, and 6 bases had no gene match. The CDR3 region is CASSRTRRDEQFF. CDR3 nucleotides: TGTGCCAGCAGTCGGACTAGAAGGGATGAGCAGTTCTTC.

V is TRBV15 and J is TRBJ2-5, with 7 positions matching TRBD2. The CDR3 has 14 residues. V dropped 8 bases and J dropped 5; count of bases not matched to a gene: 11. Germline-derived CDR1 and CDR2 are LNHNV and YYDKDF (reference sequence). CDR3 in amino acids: CATSNSHSGETQYF. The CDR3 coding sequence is TGTGCCACCTCTAATTCACATAGCGGGGAGACCCAGTACTTC.

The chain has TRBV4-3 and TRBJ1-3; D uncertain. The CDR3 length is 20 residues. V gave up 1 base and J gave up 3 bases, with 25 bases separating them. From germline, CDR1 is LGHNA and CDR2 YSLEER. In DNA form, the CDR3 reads TGCGCCAGCAGCCAAGCTTTCGGGCCTTTGGTACAGAAGAATGGAAACACCATATATTTT. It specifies CASSQAFGPLVQKNGNTIYF.

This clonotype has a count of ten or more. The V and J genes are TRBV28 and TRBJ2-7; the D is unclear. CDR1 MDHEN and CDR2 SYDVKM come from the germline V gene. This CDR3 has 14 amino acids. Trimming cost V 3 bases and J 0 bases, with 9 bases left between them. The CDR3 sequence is CASSFKGYSYEQYF. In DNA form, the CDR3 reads TGTGCCAGCAGTTTCAAGGGCTACTCCTACGAGCAGTACTTC.

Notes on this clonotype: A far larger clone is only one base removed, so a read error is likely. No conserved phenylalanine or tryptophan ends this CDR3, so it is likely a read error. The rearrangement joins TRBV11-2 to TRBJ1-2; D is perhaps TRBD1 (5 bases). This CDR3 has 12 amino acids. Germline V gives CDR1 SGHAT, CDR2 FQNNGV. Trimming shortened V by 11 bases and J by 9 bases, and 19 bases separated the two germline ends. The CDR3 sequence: CAWSPKGRSYTL. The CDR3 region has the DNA TGTGCCTGGAGTCCCAAGGGGCGGAGCTACACCCTC.

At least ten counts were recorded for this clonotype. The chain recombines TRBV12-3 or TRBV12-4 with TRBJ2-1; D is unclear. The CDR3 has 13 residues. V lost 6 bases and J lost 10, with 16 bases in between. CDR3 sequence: CASSPHQLGEQFF. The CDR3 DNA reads TGTGCCAGCAGCCCACACCAACTCGGGGAGCAGTTCTTC.

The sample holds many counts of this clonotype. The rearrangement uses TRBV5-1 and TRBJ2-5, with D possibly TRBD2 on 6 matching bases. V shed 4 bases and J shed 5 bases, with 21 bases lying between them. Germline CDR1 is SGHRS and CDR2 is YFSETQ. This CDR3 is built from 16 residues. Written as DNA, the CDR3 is TGCGCCAGCAGCCCCCCTTTTGTCGCTAGCGAGGAGACCCAGTACTTC. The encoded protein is CASSPPFVASEETQYF. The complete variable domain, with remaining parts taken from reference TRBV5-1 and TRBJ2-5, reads KAGVTQTPRYLIKTRGQQVTLSCSPISGHRSVSWYQQTPGQGLQFLFEYFSETQRNKGNFPGRFSGRQFSNSRSEMNVSTLELGDSALYLCASSPPFVASEETQYFGPGTRLLVL.

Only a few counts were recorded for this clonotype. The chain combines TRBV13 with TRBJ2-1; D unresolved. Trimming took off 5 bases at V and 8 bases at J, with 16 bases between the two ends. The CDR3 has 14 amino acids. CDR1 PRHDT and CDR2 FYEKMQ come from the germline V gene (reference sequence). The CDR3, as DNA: TGTGCCAGCAGCCTCGGTGAGAGGTGGTATGAGCAGTTCTTC. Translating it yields CASSLGERWYEQFF. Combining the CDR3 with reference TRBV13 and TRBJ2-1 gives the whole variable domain AAGVIQSPRHLIKEKRETATLKCYPIPRHDTVYWYQQGPGQDPQFLISFYEKMQSDKGSIPDRFSAQQFSDYHSELNMSSLELGDSALYFCASSLGERWYEQFFGPGTRLTVL.

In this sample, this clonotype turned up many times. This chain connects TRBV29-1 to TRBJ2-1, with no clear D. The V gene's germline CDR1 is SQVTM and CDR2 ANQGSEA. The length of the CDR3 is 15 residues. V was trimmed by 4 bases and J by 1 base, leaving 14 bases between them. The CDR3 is CSVALVADSYNEQFF. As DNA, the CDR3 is TGCAGCGTTGCTTTAGTGGCAGATTCCTACAATGAGCAGTTCTTC.

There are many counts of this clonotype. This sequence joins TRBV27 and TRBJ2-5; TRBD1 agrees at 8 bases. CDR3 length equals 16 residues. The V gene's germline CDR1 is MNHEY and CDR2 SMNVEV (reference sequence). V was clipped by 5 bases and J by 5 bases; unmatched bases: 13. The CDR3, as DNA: TGTGCCAGCAGTCCCTGGGGCCAGGGGGCGTTTGAGACCCAGTACTTC. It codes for CASSPWGQGAFETQYF.

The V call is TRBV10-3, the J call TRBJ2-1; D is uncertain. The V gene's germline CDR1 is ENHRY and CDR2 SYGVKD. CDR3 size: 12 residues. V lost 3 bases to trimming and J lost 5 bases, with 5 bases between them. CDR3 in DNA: TGTGCCATCAGTGACCTCAACAATGAGCAGTTCTTC. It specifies CAISDLNNEQFF.

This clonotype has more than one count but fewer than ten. As DNA, the CDR3 is TGTGCCAGCAGCTTGGTGGGAGGAGGCAACTATGGCTACACCTTC. This gives the protein CASSLVGGGNYGYTF. This chain joins TRBV5-8 and TRBJ1-2; D is undetermined. Trimming removed 0 bases at V and 2 bases at J, with 11 bases between. Per germline, CDR1 SGHTS and CDR2 YDEGEE. The CDR3 covers 15 residues.

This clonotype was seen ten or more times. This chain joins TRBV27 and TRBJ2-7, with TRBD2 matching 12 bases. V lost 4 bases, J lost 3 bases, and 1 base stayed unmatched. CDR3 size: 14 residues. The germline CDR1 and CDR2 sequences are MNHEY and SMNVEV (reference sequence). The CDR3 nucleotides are TGTGCCAGCAGTTCTAGCGGGAGGGTCTACGAGCAGTACTTC. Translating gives CASSSSGRVYEQYF.

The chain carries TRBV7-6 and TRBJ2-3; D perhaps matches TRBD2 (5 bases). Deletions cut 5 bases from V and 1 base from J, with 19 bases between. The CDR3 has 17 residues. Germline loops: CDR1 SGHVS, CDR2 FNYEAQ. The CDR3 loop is CASSPLASGRGTDTQYF. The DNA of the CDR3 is TGTGCCAGCAGCCCACTGGCCTCCGGGCGGGGCACAGATACGCAGTATTTT.